The rows below give T cell receptor beta chains drawn from one sample of a study of OX40 agonist ivuxolimab in advanced cancers. The data were produced by immunoSEQ multiplex PCR, yet TCRdb's version contains in-frame clones alone and is incomplete. The data contain around 62,000 clones, roughly 76% of them singletons. The starting material was CD4+ or CD8+ T cells sorted from blood, obtained in a trial of the OX40 agonist ivuxolimab. The receptors come from an adult with an advanced solid tumor such as melanoma, head and neck, liver or kidney cancer. Each CDR3 is given with its conserved first and last residue. The order of the fields is CDR3 DNA, CDR3 protein, clone size, J gene, V gene, D gene, CDR3 length. D genes are given only for firm matches. Clone size, where shown, is once, few, many, or a class for clones that have expanded.

DNA: TGTGCCAGCAGCGTAGCTCGACGCACTGAAGCTTTCTTT
CDR3: CASSVARRTEAFF
size: -
J: TRBJ1-1
V: TRBV9
D: -
length: 13

DNA: TGCGCCAGCAGCCGTGGGACTAGCGGGGGGGCCAAATACGAGCAGTACTTC
CDR3: CASSRGTSGGAKYEQYF
size: -
J: TRBJ2-7
V: TRBV4-1
D: TRBD2
length: 17

DNA: TGCGCCAGCAGCCAGGGTACAGGTTTGGACACTGAAGCTTTCTTT
CDR3: CASSQGTGLDTEAFF
size: -
J: TRBJ1-1
V: TRBV4-1
D: -
length: 15

DNA: TGTGCCAGTCGGCTAGCGGGAGGCCGGGGCAATGAGCAGTTCTTC
CDR3: CASRLAGGRGNEQFF
size: -
J: TRBJ2-1
V: TRBV19
D: TRBD2
length: 15

DNA: TGTGCCAGCAGAGCCGGGGCGACCTACGAGCAGTACTTC
CDR3: CASRAGATYEQYF
size: -
J: TRBJ2-7
V: TRBV7-2
D: -
length: 13

DNA: TGTGCCAGTAGTATAGCCGGGACTAGCGGCGTCTACGAGCAGTACTTC
CDR3: CASSIAGTSGVYEQYF
size: few
J: TRBJ2-7
V: TRBV19
D: TRBD2
length: 16

DNA: TGTGCGTCACAGGGCACAGATACGCAGTATTTT
CDR3: CASQGTDTQYF
size: -
J: TRBJ2-3
V: TRBV13
D: -
length: 11

DNA: TGTGCCAAATCAGGGGATAGGGACACCATATATTTT
CDR3: CAKSGDRDTIYF
size: many
J: TRBJ1-3
V: TRBV6-1
D: -
length: 12

DNA: TGTGCCAGCAGCTCCACCGGGACTAGCGGGAACACGCAGTATTTT
CDR3: CASSSTGTSGNTQYF
size: -
J: TRBJ2-3
V: TRBV7-3
D: TRBD2
length: 15

DNA: TGCGCCAGCAGCCAAGCCCGCTCCTACAATGAGCAGTTCTTC
CDR3: CASSQARSYNEQFF
size: few
J: TRBJ2-1
V: TRBV4-1
D: -
length: 14

DNA: TGTGCCAGCAGTCATTTCGACAGGACTGGCTATGGCTACACCTTC
CDR3: CASSHFDRTGYGYTF
size: -
J: TRBJ1-2
V: TRBV6-5
D: -
length: 15

DNA: TGTGCCAGCAGCTTAATGGGGACAGGGGAATGGGGCACTGAAGCTTTCTTT
CDR3: CASSLMGTGEWGTEAFF
size: -
J: TRBJ1-1
V: TRBV7-3
D: TRBD1
length: 17

DNA: TGTGCCAGTAGTACACCCTCGGGCCTTAGCACAGATACGCAGTATTTT
CDR3: CASSTPSGLSTDTQYF
size: -
J: TRBJ2-3
V: TRBV19
D: -
length: 16

DNA: TGTGCCAGCCGGAACCTAGTATTCGACTACGAGCAGTACTTC
CDR3: CASRNLVFDYEQYF
size: -
J: TRBJ2-7
V: TRBV2
D: -
length: 14

DNA: TGTGCCAGCAGGGGGGCGATACTAGCTTTCTTT
CDR3: CASRGAILAFF
size: many
J: TRBJ1-1
V: TRBV28
D: -
length: 11

DNA: TGTGCCAGCAACGGGGGGGGCCGGGAGACCCAGTACTTC
CDR3: CASNGGGRETQYF
size: once
J: TRBJ2-5
V: TRBV2
D: TRBD2
length: 13

DNA: TGTGCCAGCAGCTTGGATGCCAGGGCGTACTATGGCTACACCTTC
CDR3: CASSLDARAYYGYTF
size: -
J: TRBJ1-2
V: TRBV5-5
D: -
length: 15

DNA: TGTGCCAGCAGCCAACAAGGGGACCGAGCTAATGAGCAGTTCTTC
CDR3: CASSQQGDRANEQFF
size: -
J: TRBJ2-1
V: TRBV6-4
D: -
length: 15

DNA: TGTGCCAGCAGCTTAGTAGGGGGGCGCAGGTACGAGCAGTACTTC
CDR3: CASSLVGGRRYEQYF
size: few
J: TRBJ2-7
V: TRBV7-2
D: -
length: 15

DNA: TGTGCCTGGAGTGCCAACCGGGTGGGGGAGCAGTACTTC
CDR3: CAWSANRVGEQYF
size: -
J: TRBJ2-7
V: TRBV30
D: -
length: 13

DNA: TGCAGCGCTGGGCGGGATGGGGGGATGAACACTGAAGCTTTCTTT
CDR3: CSAGRDGGMNTEAFF
size: -
J: TRBJ1-1
V: TRBV29-1
D: -
length: 15

DNA: TGTGCCAGCCTGGGGGATAGCAATCAGCCCCAGCATTTT
CDR3: CASLGDSNQPQHF
size: -
J: TRBJ1-5
V: TRBV21-1
D: -
length: 13

DNA: TGCGCCAGCAGCGTGGACAGGGGCTATGGCTACACCTTC
CDR3: CASSVDRGYGYTF
size: -
J: TRBJ1-2
V: TRBV4-1
D: TRBD1
length: 13

DNA: TGTGCCAGCTCACCTACCGGGACAGAGTATGGCTACACCTTC
CDR3: CASSPTGTEYGYTF
size: -
J: TRBJ1-2
V: TRBV18
D: TRBD1
length: 14

DNA: TGTGCCAGCGTGACTAGCGGGAGCGGTCTTGACATTCAGTACTTC
CDR3: CASVTSGSGLDIQYF
size: -
J: TRBJ2-4
V: TRBV28
D: TRBD2
length: 15

DNA: TGTGCCAGCAGTTACGGTTTTTCGAACGAGCAGTACTTT
CDR3: CASSYGFSNEQYF
size: once
J: TRBJ2-7
V: TRBV6-6
D: -
length: 13

DNA: TGTGCCAGCAGCTTGAACGGTGATTCAGATACGCAGTATTTT
CDR3: CASSLNGDSDTQYF
size: few
J: TRBJ2-3
V: TRBV7-3
D: -
length: 14

DNA: TGCGCCAGCAGTGAGACCGCCTATCAGCCCCAGCATTTT
CDR3: CASSETAYQPQHF
size: -
J: TRBJ1-5
V: TRBV10-1
D: -
length: 13

DNA: TGTGCCAGCAGCTCCGGGATTGGGGTGTACAATGAGCAGTTCTTC
CDR3: CASSSGIGVYNEQFF
size: once
J: TRBJ2-1
V: TRBV14
D: -
length: 15

DNA: TGTGCCAGCAGCTTGGGACCTTATAGCAATCAGCCCCAGCATTTT
CDR3: CASSLGPYSNQPQHF
size: -
J: TRBJ1-5
V: TRBV5-5
D: -
length: 15

DNA: TGTGCCAGCAGCGACCTTAGGACAGTCCAGAGTTCACCCCTCCACTTT
CDR3: CASSDLRTVQSSPLHF
size: few
J: TRBJ1-6
V: TRBV5-5
D: -
length: 16

DNA: TGTGCCAGCATCCGGGGGGACTCCAGCTCCTACAATGAGCAGTTCTTC
CDR3: CASIRGDSSSYNEQFF
size: -
J: TRBJ2-1
V: TRBV28
D: TRBD2
length: 16

DNA: TGTGCCAGCAGCCTAGACAGGGGCTATGGCTACACCTTC
CDR3: CASSLDRGYGYTF
size: few
J: TRBJ1-2
V: TRBV11-2
D: TRBD1
length: 13

DNA: TGCGCCAGCAGCCCTGGGACAGGGGGAACAGATACGCAGTATTTT
CDR3: CASSPGTGGTDTQYF
size: -
J: TRBJ2-3
V: TRBV5-1
D: TRBD1
length: 15

DNA: TGTGCCAGCAGAGAAACCGGGACAATTTACAACCAGCCCCAGCATTTT
CDR3: CASRETGTIYNQPQHF
size: -
J: TRBJ1-5
V: TRBV2
D: -
length: 16

DNA: TGTGCCAGCAGCGTAGTAGGGTGGTCTAGCGCCACAGATACGCAGTATTTT
CDR3: CASSVVGWSSATDTQYF
size: -
J: TRBJ2-3
V: TRBV9
D: -
length: 17

DNA: TGTGCCAGCAGTGAAAGGGCCACAGATACGCAGTATTTT
CDR3: CASSERATDTQYF
size: -
J: TRBJ2-3
V: TRBV6-1
D: -
length: 13

DNA: TGTGCCAGCTCACCTGTAGCGGGAGAGGGCAATGAGCAGTTCTTC
CDR3: CASSPVAGEGNEQFF
size: many
J: TRBJ2-1
V: TRBV18
D: TRBD2
length: 15

DNA: TGTGCCAGCAGCCAAGACAGTGCGGGCAACTCCTACGAGCAGTACTTC
CDR3: CASSQDSAGNSYEQYF
size: once
J: TRBJ2-7
V: TRBV4-2
D: -
length: 16

DNA: TGTGCCAGCAGTTTCGCAGGTCTTGAGCAGTTCTTC
CDR3: CASSFAGLEQFF
size: few
J: TRBJ2-1
V: TRBV6-6
D: -
length: 12

DNA: TGTGCCAGCAGCTTAACGCAGGGCTACACCCACGAGCAGTACTTC
CDR3: CASSLTQGYTHEQYF
size: few
J: TRBJ2-7
V: TRBV7-6
D: -
length: 15

DNA: TGTGCCAGCAGTGACTCGTATGGCTACACCTTC
CDR3: CASSDSYGYTF
size: -
J: TRBJ1-2
V: TRBV6-4
D: -
length: 11

DNA: TGTGCCAGCATTGGAAACACCATATATTTT
CDR3: CASIGNTIYF
size: -
J: TRBJ1-3
V: TRBV28
D: -
length: 10

DNA: TGCGCCAGCAGCCAGGGCCAGGACGATTCCTACGAGCAGTACTTC
CDR3: CASSQGQDDSYEQYF
size: -
J: TRBJ2-7
V: TRBV4-1
D: -
length: 15

DNA: TGTGCCAGCAGCCGCAGCAGGGGACTAGCGGGGCAAGAGACCCAGTACTTC
CDR3: CASSRSRGLAGQETQYF
size: once
J: TRBJ2-5
V: TRBV11-3
D: TRBD2
length: 17

DNA: TGTGCCAGCACAGTCGAGGGATTCTCCTACGAGCAGTACTTC
CDR3: CASTVEGFSYEQYF
size: few
J: TRBJ2-7
V: TRBV18
D: -
length: 14

DNA: TGTGCCAGCAGTTTGGGACAGGGGCGGATTTTGAACACTGAAGCTTTCTTT
CDR3: CASSLGQGRILNTEAFF
size: -
J: TRBJ1-1
V: TRBV27
D: TRBD1
length: 17

DNA: TGTGCCAGCACCACAGGGGGGGGAGATGAGCAGTTCTTC
CDR3: CASTTGGGDEQFF
size: -
J: TRBJ2-1
V: TRBV28
D: -
length: 13

DNA: TGCGCCAGCAGCTTGGAGGGGCAGGGGGCCCGTAGCTACACCTTC
CDR3: CASSLEGQGARSYTF
size: -
J: TRBJ1-2
V: TRBV5-1
D: TRBD1
length: 15

DNA: TGTGCAAGTCGCTTAGTTGGTGGGGGTTATCAGCCCCAGCATTTT
CDR3: CASRLVGGGYQPQHF
size: -
J: TRBJ1-5
V: TRBV12-2
D: -
length: 15